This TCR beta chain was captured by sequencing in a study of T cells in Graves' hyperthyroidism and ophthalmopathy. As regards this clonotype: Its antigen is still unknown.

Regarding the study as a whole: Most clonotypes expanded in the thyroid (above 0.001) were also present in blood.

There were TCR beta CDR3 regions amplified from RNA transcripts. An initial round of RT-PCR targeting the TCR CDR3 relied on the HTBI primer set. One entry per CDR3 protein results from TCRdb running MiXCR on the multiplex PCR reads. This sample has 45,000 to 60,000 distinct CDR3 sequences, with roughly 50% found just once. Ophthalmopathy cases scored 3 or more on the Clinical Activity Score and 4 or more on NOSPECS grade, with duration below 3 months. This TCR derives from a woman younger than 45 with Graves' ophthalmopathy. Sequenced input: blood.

CDR3 nucleotides: TGCAGTGCTACCGGGCTAGCGGGAGTTACGCAGTATTTT. This translates into CSATGLAGVTQYF. The gene calls are TRBV20-1 and TRBJ2-3; 10 bases fit TRBD2. Germline V gene sequence: CDR1 DFQATT, CDR2 SNEGSKA (reference sequence). CDR3 length: 13 residues. With 4 bases clipped from V and 8 bases from J, the junction kept 6 bases outside the gene matches.